Described below is a single T cell receptor (beta chain) sequence and its context. At one of its ends the junction is not consistent with the germline gene, which may arise from a read error. CDR1 SEHNR and CDR2 FQNEAQ come from the germline V gene (reference sequence). The CDR3 sequence is 14 residues long. TCRdb used MiXCR to reprocess the RT-PCR reads, holding one entry per CDR3 protein. The repertoire holds 150,000 to 200,000 distinct CDR3 sequences, with 40% to 45% as singletons. The data are from a study of patients and donors after allogeneic stem cell transplantation. V gene TRBV7-9 combines with J gene TRBJ2-7, with D unresolved. Specimen: blood, either unsorted or a sorted T cell fraction (not recorded which). The TCR sequence derives from a human donor who was either an allogeneic HSCT recipient or a stem cell or donor lymphocyte infusion donor (not recorded which). It is not recorded whose cells these are; they may come from a transplant donor. The DNA of the CDR3 is TGTGCCAGCAGCTTAGCGGGCGGATCCTACGAGCAGCACTTC. It yields the protein CASSLAGGSYEQHF.